A single sample is the source of the 31 T cell receptor beta chains below, sequenced in a study of T cells expressing NK-cell markers. TCRdb reprocessed the 5' RACE reads, keeping one entry per CDR3 protein, no DNA. The sample holds 500,000 to 600,000 distinct CDR3 sequences. The sample was blood T cells: a sorted CD56 or NKG2C T cell subset, CD4+ or CD8+ T cells, or bulk PBMC T cells (not recorded which). The receptors were sampled from a man younger than 35 in good health.

The V gene is TRBV5-5, the J gene TRBJ2-1. The CDR3 extends over 14 amino acids. CDR1 and CDR2 (germline): SGHKS, YYEKEE (reference sequence). The CDR3 region is CASSLAAGKSDSFF.

The rearrangement joins TRBV24-1 to TRBJ1-1; without DNA, the TCRdb call of TRBD1 cannot be checked. Germline-derived CDR1 and CDR2 are KGHDR and SFDVKD. CDR3 length: 16 residues. CDR3 residues: CATATGTGESNTEAFF.

The CDR3 region is CASLSPGETQYF. This chain connects TRBV6-5 to TRBJ2-5; the D gene TCRdb calls, TRBD1, cannot be checked with no DNA. Germline CDR1 reads MNHEY; CDR2 reads SVGAGI. The CDR3 is 12 residues long.

The chain links TRBV19 to TRBJ1-6; TCRdb proposes TRBD1, but this gene call is untestable without DNA. The CDR3 totals 14 residues. Germline loops: CDR1 LNHDA, CDR2 SQIVND (reference sequence). CDR3 residues: CASSRDFGRSPLHF.

The chain is built from TRBV6-2 or TRBV6-3 and TRBJ2-7; no DNA is available, so the TRBD1 call from TCRdb remains unchecked. The CDR3 runs to 16 residues. Looked up from germline, CDR1 is MNHEY and CDR2 is SVGEGT. CDR3 residues: CASSRQHRTGVYEQYF.

V usage is TRBV7-2 and J usage is TRBJ2-1; TCRdb designates TRBD2, a call that cannot be tested without DNA. The CDR3 is 14 amino acids. Germline assignment: CDR1 SGHTA and CDR2 FQGNSA. CDR3 sequence: CASSLAPRGDEQFF.

This rearrangement joins TRBV27 to TRBJ2-1; TCRdb selects TRBD2, and the lack of DNA leaves this call unchecked. The CDR3 consists of 16 residues. Germline-derived CDR1 and CDR2 are MNHEY and SMNVEV (reference sequence). The CDR3 sequence is CASSFFSGRDYNEQFF.

The rearrangement uses TRBV27 and TRBJ2-6; without DNA, the TCRdb call of TRBD2 cannot be checked. The germline V gene has CDR1 MNHEY and CDR2 SMNVEV (reference sequence). This CDR3 region has 14 residues. The CDR3 loop reads CASSRRQLDNVLTF.

V is TRBV7-9 and J is TRBJ2-1. Germline V lookup: CDR1 SEHNR, CDR2 FQNEAQ (reference sequence). The CDR3 is 12 residues long. The chain's CDR3 is CASESEYNEQFF.

V usage is TRBV12-3 or TRBV12-4 and J usage is TRBJ2-5. CDR3 length: 13 amino acids. The CDR3 loop reads CASKNTGQETQYF.

This rearrangement joins TRBV13 to TRBJ2-3; the TCRdb call, TRBD2, lacks DNA for checking. CDR1 and CDR2 from the germline V gene are PRHDT and FYEKMQ (reference sequence). The length of the CDR3 is 17 residues. CDR3 in amino acids: CASSMRTSGRATDTQYF.

The genes are TRBV7-3 and TRBJ2-3; TCRdb picks TRBD2, but there is no DNA to check that call. The germline CDR1 and CDR2 sequences are SGHTA and FQGTGA. The CDR3 is 15 residues long. The CDR3 protein is CASSPRLASTDTQYF.

V gene TRBV7-6 combines with J gene TRBJ1-1. This CDR3 contains 15 residues. The germline gives CDR1 SGHVS, CDR2 FNYEAQ. The CDR3 loop reads CASSLALGKNTEAFF.

This chain links TRBV5-1 with TRBJ1-2; lacking DNA, the TRBD1 call made by TCRdb goes unchecked. The germline V gene has CDR1 SGHRS and CDR2 YFSETQ. This CDR3 is 15 amino acids long. The CDR3 sequence: CASSFDRGLFGGYTF.

V and J are TRBV3-1 and TRBJ1-5; TCRdb's D gene call, TRBD1, goes unchecked for lack of DNA. From germline, CDR1 is LGHDT and CDR2 YNNKEL (reference sequence). This CDR3 spans 15 amino acids. CDR3 protein: CASSQGGSFNQPQHF.

The rearrangement links TRBV12-3 or TRBV12-4 to TRBJ2-7; the D call of TRBD1 rests on TCRdb alone, since no DNA is present to check it. This CDR3 is built from 11 residues. CDR3 region: CASGTAYEQYF.

This sequence joins TRBV11-3 and TRBJ2-3; TCRdb gives TRBD1 as the D gene, but with no DNA this cannot be confirmed. The germline V gene has CDR1 SGHNT and CDR2 YENEEA. CDR3 length: 15 residues. The CDR3 spells CASSPRQLGADTQYF.

The rearrangement links TRBV7-9 to TRBJ1-4; TCRdb's assignment of TRBD1 cannot be checked, as there is no DNA. Germline CDR1 SEHNR, CDR2 FQNEAQ (reference sequence). This CDR3 comprises 14 residues. The CDR3 here is CASSYRDPGEKLFF. Together with reference TRBV7-9 and TRBJ1-4, the CDR3 gives the full variable domain: DTGVSQNPRHKITKRGQNVTFRCDPISEHNRLYWYRQTLGQGPEFLTYFQNEAQLEKSRLLSDRFSAERPKGSFSTLEIQRTEQGDSAMYLCASSYRDPGEKLFFGSGTQLSVL.

The V gene is TRBV7-9, the J gene TRBJ2-1; the TCRdb call, TRBD1, lacks DNA for checking. Per the germline V gene, CDR1 is SEHNR and CDR2 is FQNEAQ (reference sequence). This CDR3 has 21 amino acids. CDR3 loop: CASSLVRRTGGPEVAAYEQFF.

This chain connects TRBV4-3 to TRBJ2-3; TCRdb's D gene call, TRBD2, goes unchecked for lack of DNA. The CDR3 covers 17 residues. CDR1 is LGHNA, CDR2 YSLEER, per germline. CDR3: CASSQELGGRAPDTQYF.

V is TRBV27 and J is TRBJ2-3; no DNA is available, so the TRBD1 call from TCRdb remains unchecked. The length of the CDR3 is 16 residues. Germline V gene data show CDR1 as MNHEY and CDR2 as SMNVEV (reference sequence). CDR3 region: CASSLLGTISLNTQYF.

CDR3 residues: CASSRSLETQYF. The chain combines TRBV7-2 with TRBJ2-5. From germline, CDR1 is SGHTA and CDR2 FQGNSA. The CDR3 is 12 amino acids.

The J gene is TRBJ2-1, the V gene TRBV20-1; lacking DNA, the TRBD1 call made by TCRdb goes unchecked. The CDR3 has 15 amino acids. Looked up from germline, CDR1 is DFQATT and CDR2 is SNEGSKA (reference sequence). This CDR3 is CSARDRRERNNEQFF.

The chain has TRBV5-1 and TRBJ2-1. CDR1 is SGHRS, CDR2 YFSETQ, per germline. This CDR3 spans 12 amino acids. The CDR3 region is CASSLVSEFPFF.

V usage is TRBV6-5 and J usage is TRBJ2-1. This CDR3 has 16 residues. Germline lookup yields CDR1 MNHEY and CDR2 SVGAGI. The CDR3 region is CASSYSEVTSYNEQFF.

The rearrangement uses TRBV9 and TRBJ2-7; TCRdb's assignment of TRBD2 cannot be checked, as there is no DNA. The V gene's germline CDR1 is SGDLS and CDR2 YYNGEE. There are 17 residues in the CDR3. This chain's CDR3 is CASSVVGSGVLSYEQYF.

The rearrangement joins TRBV11-3 to TRBJ2-3; the D gene TCRdb calls, TRBD2, cannot be checked with no DNA. CDR1 SGHNT and CDR2 YENEEA come from the germline V gene. This CDR3 is 17 amino acids long. CDR3 sequence reads: CASSLVGLAAGGNTQYF. Complete variable domain (other parts from reference TRBV11-3 and TRBJ2-3): EAGVVQSPRYKIIEKKQPVAFWCNPISGHNTLYWYLQNLGQGPELLIRYENEEAVDDSQLPKDRFSAERLKGVDSTLKIQPAELGDSAVYLCASSLVGLAAGGNTQYFGPGTRLTVL.

This chain connects TRBV12-3 or TRBV12-4 to TRBJ2-2; TCRdb lists TRBD1, though no DNA is available to test this call. The CDR3 has 17 amino acids. The CDR3 sequence is CASSFVLGQANTGELFF.

The chain links TRBV12-3 or TRBV12-4 to TRBJ2-1; TCRdb's D call, TRBD2, is unchecked because there is no DNA. This CDR3 has 17 residues. This CDR3 reads CASEGGGGTSGHNEQFF.

The chain links TRBV7-8 to TRBJ1-6; TCRdb returns TRBD1, unconfirmable since there is no DNA. Germline CDR1 reads SGHVS; CDR2 reads FQNEAQ. There are 16 residues in the CDR3. Here the CDR3 reads CASSLVVARGNSPLHF.

This sequence joins TRBV20-1 and TRBJ2-1; TCRdb's D call of TRBD2 is untestable without DNA. Germline CDR1 and CDR2: DFQATT and SNEGSKA (reference sequence). The CDR3 spans 14 residues. CDR3 loop: CSGELAQLYNEQFF.